This T cell receptor beta chain was retrieved from a study of cytomegalovirus exposure and HLA in healthy donors (dated by TCRdb to between 2016 and 2019). Regarding the study in general: An earlier analysis of some 600 of the donors reported approximately 300 Gb of sequence data and around 120 million unique TCR beta sequences obtained from about 179 million T cells. High-throughput TCR immunosequencing, statistical association of individual TCRs with disease status, and machine learning were combined to predict cytomegalovirus infection status. An early release covering about 600 HLA-typed donors comprised about 300 gigabases of sequencing data and around 80 million unique TCR sequences. An earlier analysis of around 580 of the donors used high-throughput TCR beta sequencing to judge whether each TCR beta V gene segment behaved as functional or pseudogenic. The number of typed donors differed by locus: about 620-640 for A, B, C, DRB1 and DQB1; approximately 520 for DQA1; 606 for DPA1; and roughly 450 for DPB1. A later genetic analysis used genome-wide SNP genotypes for about 65% of the 666 donors, treating that subset as a discovery cohort. The study aimed to test whether signatures of past pathogen exposure could be identified by cataloging public T cell receptors. Using immunosequencing, the study profiled T cell repertoires from 550 to 750 subjects and related those repertoires to cytomegalovirus serostatus. Among some 400 genotyped donors of the cohort, an average of roughly 230,000 unique TCR beta nucleotide sequences was sequenced per donor, of which roughly 18% were non-productive. In the later analysis, no new phenotypic data were used to find candidate immune exposures; instead, reliance was placed on TCR beta sequences and their occurrence across donors. HLA typing included class I and class II loci at four-digit resolution. The genetic ancestry cluster associated with self-reported Caucasian donors included about 81% of the 350 to 500 genotyped donors. To study patterns of TCR occurrence, a later analysis re-analyzed previously published TCR beta repertoires from several hundred donors and added high-resolution HLA genotyping. About 5 DR-DQ haplotypes were handled as single units for association and clustering, since linkage in the cohort was strong. All discovery cohort repertoires had been generated using a single sequencing platform. Besides the first cohort of roughly 700 subjects, a separate validation cohort made up of some 110 different subjects was used. Alongside the repertoire data, information on donor age, sex, ethnicity and CMV serostatus was compiled.

Summary of the overall study and its limitations: A cluster of highly shared sequence variants was judged likely to represent a technical artifact of the sequencing pipeline. The study gave a list of about 160 TCR beta chains associated with cytomegalovirus. In a later analysis, TCR association rates were found to vary across HLA loci, with the most associated TCRs seen for DRB1 alleles and the fewest for HLA-C alleles. In an earlier analysis of about 550 of the donors, most TCR beta V segments were observed in productive rearrangements about 90% or about 30% of the time, broadly matching IMGT annotations. Strong co-occurrence of HLA alleles, especially DR and DQ, made assigning TCR associations to individual alleles difficult. Only TCR beta chains were sequenced in this cohort, and the absence of alpha or paired-chain data limited detectable features. Across donors, most TCR sequences were observed very rarely, whereas some public TCRs were present in many individuals. Cytomegalovirus status was reported to be diagnosed by the classifier with high specificity and sensitivity in both the original and validation cohorts. The 87-base-pair reads could not distinguish some IMGT-functional V segments, including TRBV6-2 and TRBV6-3, so those segments were excluded. In a later genetic analysis, a missense DCLRE1C variant was associated with V-gene and J-gene trimming of TCR beta chains, and the association was replicated in an independent cohort. A later analysis found that most CMV-associated TCR beta chains appeared HLA-restricted, with HLA associations seemingly driven largely by CMV exposure. Because HLA typing was missing for some donors at each locus, association tests included only the typed subset. In a later analysis, around 17,000 TCR beta sequences were associated with specific HLA alleles at a false discovery rate of 0.05. Compared with equally common non-associated chains, HLA-associated TCR beta chains in a later analysis were more clonally expanded and had lower generation probabilities. A further reported finding was that TCR beta sequences accurately predicted the HLA-A and HLA-B alleles for most subjects in the first cohort. A later genetic analysis reported fewer N-insertions in productive TCRs among donors in an Asian-associated ancestry cluster than the approximately 670-donor mean. Linkage disequilibrium might explain the correlated functional status among segregating V segments, but an unknown experimental factor could not be ruled out. Roughly uniform sequencing depth across donors was assumed in presence/absence analyses, although this assumption may not hold. Immune exposure information for the cohort was limited to CMV serostatus. In vitro tests confirmed that three of the cytomegalovirus-associated TCR beta chains recognize cytomegalovirus antigens. In a later analysis, several top co-occurrence clusters were reported to appear linked to parvovirus B19, influenza, CMV and Epstein-Barr virus. It was suggested by the authors that the approach could potentially be generalized to other disease states and immunological phenotypes. The earlier analysis of about 600 of the donors excluded roughly 16 rarely observed V segments, including chromosome 9 orphons, because counts were too low.

Reading the germline V gene gives CDR1 KGHSH and CDR2 LQKENI. The CDR3 measures 16 amino acids from cysteine to phenylalanine. Only CDR3 DNA remains: 48 bases, in frame from the first base. V lost 5 bases and J lost 5 bases, and the count of bases not matched to a germline gene is 6. The library was built by means of the immunoSEQ multiplex PCR assay. A mixture of 60 forward primers for TCR Vbeta segments and 13 reverse primers for TCR Jbeta segments was used in the multiplex PCR. The CDR3 region of rearranged TCR beta genes was amplified from genomic DNA with a multiplex PCR assay. On the Illumina HiSeq System, the amplified TCR beta libraries were sequenced as 87-base-pair reads. Per the source publication's procedure: Across the roughly 640 repertoires, a later analysis counted about 81 million unique TCR beta chains, approximately 10 million of which were shared by at least two donors. Raw reads were error-corrected and collapsed into unique sequences by a nearest-neighbor algorithm in which closely related sequences were merged to remove PCR and sequencing errors. To assign V, D and J gene segments, CDR3 sequences were aligned to IMGT reference sequences. For a sequence to be retained, a match of at least six nucleotides to both a V gene segment and a J gene segment was required. Rearrangements were called productive when the CDR3 lacked stop codons and stayed in frame with V and J; all others were non-productive. CDR3 was defined by IMGT convention, running from the second conserved V-encoded cysteine to the conserved J-encoded phenylalanine. The earlier analysis of 500 to 650 of the donors excluded any sequence lacking an unambiguous match to a single V gene segment. An earlier analysis of fewer than 650 of the donors classified V segments as functional when productive rearrangements were above 56.7% and as segregating when the standard deviation between donors was above 5%. To diagnose cytomegalovirus status from the catalog of TCR beta chain sequences, a statistical classification framework was built. V and J gene assignment, in a later analysis, came from comparing TCR nucleotide sequences with IMGT/GENE-DB human TR gene sequences. In a later analysis, CDR3 sequences and most-parsimonious VDJ recombination scenarios were assigned using the TCRdist pipeline. A later analysis defined each TCR beta chain by its CDR3 amino acid sequence plus V-gene family, and excluded reads lacking a unique V-gene family. As a way to deal with suspected cross-contamination and a sequencing artifact, a later analysis dropped approximately 590 nucleotide sequences that were highly shared and had low generation probability. In a later analysis, a clonal expansion index was calculated for each public chain from normalized within-repertoire ranks of inferred template counts. In a later analysis, generation probabilities were computed using a VDJ recombination model fitted to out-of-frame rearrangements, and the results were checked against IGoR. In a later analysis, TCR-TCR, TCR-HLA and TCR-CMV co-occurrence was scored with hypergeometric tests, and a repertoire-size bias correction was applied to TCR pairs. In a later analysis, false discovery rates were estimated by permuting HLA or CMV assignments 20 times. In a later analysis, co-occurring TCRs were grouped using DBSCAN, and TCRdist sequence similarity was added for clustering within HLA-allele-positive subsets. Co-occurrence clustering excluded repertoires with fewer than 30,000 or more than 120,000 public chains, plus five with anomalous nucleotide sharing. TCRdb re-hosts the immuneACCESS table, in-frame sequences only. Its copies lack some clones; in the studies checked, an unresolved V gene accounts for under half of them, and the cause for the rest is not known. V and J calls and clone size are given by that table; D and trimming were obtained from the DNA. Here the sample has under 55,000 clones; around 70% occur a single time. Jointly, the top ten make up about 9.7% of the sample.

In total, fewer than 750 healthy bone marrow donors made up the cohort. At the time of sampling, all cohort members were nominally healthy, though unrecorded immune exposures were likely present. The donor was CMV seronegative and was included in the group of around 320 seronegative cohort members. A peripheral blood sample was provided by each donor, and peripheral blood mononuclear cells were used for TCR beta sequencing. Genomic DNA was extracted from the blood cell samples with the Qiagen DNeasy Blood Extraction Kit. This clone has a handful of counts. Its antigen is not yet known. Base qualities are not at hand, and no much larger clone is one base apart.

Source material: PBMCs. The sequence was collected from a woman aged 50 to 60 in good health and CMV-seronegative. The rearrangement joined TRBV18 to TRBJ2-3; 14 junctional bases match TRBD2. In nucleotides, the sequence is TGTGCCAGCTCAACCGGGACTAGCGGGAGAAAAGATACGCAGTATTTT. Its amino acids are CASSTGTSGRKDTQYF.